This T cell receptor (beta chain) was sequenced in a study of OX40 agonist ivuxolimab in advanced cancers. For context, the study as a whole: Ivuxolimab, which targeted the costimulatory receptor OX40 (CD134), was an agonistic, fully human IgG2 monoclonal antibody. Intravenous ivuxolimab was administered to patients every 2 weeks at six dose levels: 0.01, 0.1, 0.3, 1.5, 3 and 10 mg/kg. Of the approximately 50 dose-escalation patients, hepatocellular carcinoma was present in approximately 20, melanoma in approximately 15, renal cell carcinoma in 9 and head and neck cancer in 9. The dose-escalation cohort was about 87% male with a mean age of 60 years, ranging from roughly 20 to 80. Patients were allowed to have had prior anti-PD-1, anti-PD-L1 or anti-CTLA-4 therapy, and 40% to 45% of the dose-escalation patients had been treated with checkpoint inhibitors. Three dose-escalation patients achieved partial responses, one with hepatocellular carcinoma and two with cutaneous melanoma. The point of sequencing TCRbeta in the periphery was to test whether ivuxolimab changed TCR sequence diversity and drove clonal T-cell expansion. The monotherapy dose-escalation portion (N ≈ 57 patients) of the phase I ivuxolimab trial is reported in the paper.

Patients with autoimmune disease history or receiving systemic immunosuppression were excluded from the trial. In every dose cohort, peripheral blood was drawn for TCR sequencing at baseline, cycle 4 day 1, and cycle 7 day 1. The samples were drawn from a first-in-human, open-label, multicenter phase I dose-escalation trial of ivuxolimab. Adults with locally advanced or metastatic melanoma, renal cell carcinoma, hepatocellular carcinoma or head and neck squamous cell carcinoma were enrolled in the trial. CD4+ and CD8+ T cells were sorted separately from peripheral blood before TCR sequencing. Including the terminal cysteine and phenylalanine, the CDR3 comprises 15 residues. Only the CDR3 portion is preserved as DNA: 45 bases, with reading frame beginning at the first base. V sheds 0 bases and J sheds 1 base, leaving 9 bases between their ends. CDR1 and CDR2 are read off the germline V gene as MGHRA and YSYEKL.

Study-wide conclusions, independent of this receptor: After ivuxolimab, expanded clones were on average more numerous among CD8+ T cells than among CD4+ T cells. In the 0.1-3.0 mg/kg groups, partial responders were among the patients with the lowest normalized peripheral clonal expansion, particularly in CD8+ T cells. The antigen specificity of the peripheral T cells that underwent clonal expansion was not determined. At doses from 0.1 to 3.0 mg/kg, clonal expansion was seen in both CD4+ and CD8+ blood T cells between baseline and week 6. Low levels of normalized T-cell clonal expansion were also seen in some nonresponding patients.

In the case of this clone: What this receptor recognizes is not known. Per-base quality was not reported, and no clone a single base away is much larger than it.

To sequence the TCRbeta CDR3 region, genomic DNA was isolated from the sorted cells. The immunoSEQ Assay was used for sequencing of TCRbeta CDR3 regions. This immuneACCESS table, as held by TCRdb, lists in-frame sequences with V and J called but not all clones. Of the missing ones, under half trace to an unresolved V gene in checked studies; the others have no known cause. This sample gives 50,000 to 65,000 clones in total; over 75% of them show up just once. The top ten constitute roughly 1% of the sample. The chain is encoded by TRBV4-1 joined to TRBJ1-1; the D gene assignment is ambiguous. The sample consisted of CD4+ or CD8+ T cells sorted from blood, taken in a trial of the OX40 agonist ivuxolimab. The clonotype was recovered from an adult with an advanced solid tumor such as melanoma, head and neck, liver or kidney cancer. The CDR3 reads CASSQDQRANTEAFF. The nucleotides are TGCGCCAGCAGCCAAGATCAAAGGGCGAACACTGAAGCTTTCTTT.